This T cell receptor beta chain was documented in a study of response to subunit inactivated influenza vaccine (dated 2018 in TCRdb). Background for the entire study: The study used deep quantitative T cell receptor repertoire profiling to track responses to a trivalent subunit inactivated influenza vaccine. What the work shows at the level of the full study, not this receptor alone: The authors suggested that each seasonal influenza vaccination may recruit only a limited number of new T cells.

From cysteine to phenylalanine, the CDR3 is 19 amino acids long. The retained sequence is limited to the CDR3, 57 bases, with the frame set at the first base. As encoded in the germline V gene, CDR1 is WSHSY while CDR2 is SAAADI. Here V drops 3 bases and J drops 0 bases, and the junction holds 9 bases not matched to any gene. Libraries were constructed by RT-PCR. The instrument given in TCRdb is Illumina HiSeq 2500. TCRdb reran the public reads through fastp at Q25 and MiXCR, keeping productive beta chains. Entries that share a CDR3 protein sequence are merged under the most common genes and DNA. The sample table records hundreds of thousands of distinct CDR3 sequences; approximately 14% of these occur just once. The ten top clones hold roughly 11% of the sample. On this clonotype itself: It has no known antigen specificity. No quality values exist for individual bases; no much larger clone is one base distant.

This receptor chain uses TRBV10-2 and TRBJ2-2; the central 11 bases match TRBD2. Here the sequenced sample was PBMCs from blood, taken about 11 days after vaccination. This TCR was sampled from a man in his fifties who received an inactivated influenza vaccine. Donor details come from another sample of the same person, matched by shared clones. The DNA is TGCGCCAGCAGTGACCGACTAGCGGGGAGTATTACGAACACCGGGGAGCTGTTTTTT. It codes for CASSDRLAGSITNTGELFF.